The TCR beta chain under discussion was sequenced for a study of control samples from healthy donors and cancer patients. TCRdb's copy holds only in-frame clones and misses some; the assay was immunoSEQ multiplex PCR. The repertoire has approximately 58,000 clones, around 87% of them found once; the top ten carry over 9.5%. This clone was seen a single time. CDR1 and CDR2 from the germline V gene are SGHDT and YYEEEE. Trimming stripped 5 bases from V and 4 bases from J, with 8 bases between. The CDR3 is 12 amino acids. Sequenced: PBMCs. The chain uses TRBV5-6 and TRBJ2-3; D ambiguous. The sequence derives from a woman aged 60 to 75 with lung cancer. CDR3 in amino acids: CASSHSADTQYF. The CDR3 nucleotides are TGTGCCAGCAGTCACAGCGCAGATACGCAGTATTTT.